The T cell receptor beta chain described here comes from a study of blood T cells in healthy people across ages. PCR was performed a second time for 7 to 11 cycles using a sample-barcoded 5' primer and a J-beta primer mix. One entry per CDR3 protein results from TCRdb running MiXCR on the 5' RACE reads. The sample includes approximately 600,000 distinct CDR3 sequences, roughly three fifths of them seen just once. This CDR3 region has 13 residues. Germline CDR1 is MNHNY and CDR2 is SVGAGI (reference sequence). In regard to this clonotype: Its target is not known.

Whole-study findings and limits: Roughly linear declines in TCR beta diversity per million T cells occurred with age. Not knowing donor CMV status may have confounded expanded clonotype changes. Researchers report that TCR beta diversity correlated strongly with naive T cell percentage. Calculation of diversity from one million T cells yielded estimates considered to be underestimates.

The sample was blood. The source is a man in his 60s in good health. J is TRBJ2-7 and V is TRBV6-6; tentatively, D is TRBD2 (5 bases). The better agreement between TRBJ2-5 and the DNA end casts doubt on the J call. The DNA for the CDR3 is TGTGCCAGCGCCAAAGAGGGATTGGAGACCCAGTACTTC. It encodes CASAKEGLETQYF.